This T cell receptor beta chain was identified in a study of blood T cell repertoires in COVID-19. Produced via immunoSEQ multiplex PCR; TCRdb's table is partial and in-frame only. The sample gives about 120,000 clones, over 80% of which show up once; almost 30% is in the top ten. This clone occurred once. V dropped 7 bases and J dropped 8 bases, with 17 bases sitting between them. The CDR3 contains 13 residues. Germline CDR1 reads MDHEN; CDR2 reads SYDVKM. This sequence joins TRBV28 and TRBJ1-2, with D perhaps TRBD1 (5 bases). The TCR originated in a woman in her 70s with acute or convalescent COVID-19. Material for sequencing was peripheral blood. The CDR3 nucleotides are TGTGCCAGCACCGCCGCGGGGGATCTGGGCTACACCTTC. Amino acids: CASTAAGDLGYTF.